Listed below are T cell receptor beta chains from one sample, sequenced in a study of shared clonotypes between healthy human individuals. Using immunoSEQ multiplex PCR, the repertoire was profiled, and TCRdb retains in-frame clones only, with some absent. Among about 610,000 clones listed, about 96% were seen once. Sequencing was performed on naive CD8+ T cells sorted from blood. These receptors came from a woman aged 25 to 39 in good health. CDR3s include the opening cysteine and the closing phenylalanine or tryptophan. A D gene is named only where the DNA matches it firmly.

d_call	v_call	j_call	cdr3_aa
NA	TRBV9	TRBJ1-1	CASSVAGVAEAFF
TRBD2	TRBV14	TRBJ2-7	CASSQGPSGRILPYEQYF
NA	TRBV4-1	TRBJ1-3	CASSHLWGRGNTIYF
TRBD1	TRBV5-6	TRBJ2-3	CASRPDRASTDTQYF
NA	TRBV6-5	TRBJ1-5	CASCRAEEPQHF
NA	TRBV15	TRBJ2-5	CATSRGGRQETQYF
NA	TRBV19	TRBJ2-3	CASSIGGTRWADTQYF
NA	TRBV6-5	TRBJ2-7	CASSYYGFYEQYF
TRBD1	TRBV7-9	TRBJ1-1	CASNSPGDRLSTEAFF
NA	TRBV5-4	TRBJ1-1	CASSPAGGGVAEAFF
NA	TRBV25-1	TRBJ2-3	CASSESRTAHDTQYF
NA	TRBV2	TRBJ2-1	CASSEPSYNEQFF
NA	TRBV5-6	TRBJ2-7	CASSLAGSSYEQYF
NA	TRBV29-1	TRBJ2-7	CSGAVSSYEQYF
NA	TRBV27	TRBJ1-1	CASSYLPGSMNTEAFF
TRBD2	TRBV14	TRBJ2-7	CASSQDTSAISYEQYF
NA	TRBV20-1	TRBJ2-3	CSGDTQYF
NA	TRBV2	TRBJ1-1	CASSGGGWKAFF
TRBD2	TRBV5-1	TRBJ2-7	CASSLAGDEQYF
NA	TRBV28	TRBJ2-1	CASSFPDNEQFF
NA	TRBV7-8	TRBJ2-7	CASSLEKNYEQYF
NA	TRBV7-9	TRBJ2-3	CASSSQPDTQYF
TRBD2	TRBV28	TRBJ2-2	CASGPPRLAGPLLFF
NA	TRBV2	TRBJ1-5	CASSEIGQGDQPQHF
TRBD2	TRBV6-6	TRBJ2-1	CASSTGLAGSNEQFF
NA	TRBV29-1	TRBJ2-3	CSVETPETGKSTDTQYF
TRBD1	TRBV7-6	TRBJ2-2	CASSLGTGWNTGELFF
NA	TRBV19	TRBJ2-5	CASSIDLAASPETQYF
NA	TRBV5-8	TRBJ1-5	CASSLNSNQPQHF
NA	TRBV28	TRBJ2-7	CASGPGLLYEQYF
NA	TRBV2	TRBJ2-7	CASSEGAVSYEQYF
TRBD1	TRBV5-1	TRBJ2-7	CASSLQGLTYEQYF
NA	TRBV2	TRBJ2-7	CASILAGENFAYEQYF
TRBD2	TRBV5-6	TRBJ2-3	CASSLKTSGITSTDTQYF
TRBD1	TRBV5-4	TRBJ1-2	CASSLEGQGARGGNGYTF
NA	TRBV4-1	TRBJ2-7	CASSQVASPHEQYF
NA	TRBV11-3	TRBJ2-7	CASSSGQNYEQYF
TRBD1	TRBV5-4	TRBJ2-2	CASRTQGAGELFF
NA	TRBV7-9	TRBJ1-2	CASSLNPGVYGYTF
NA	TRBV2	TRBJ2-7	CASSWDIAYEQYF
NA	TRBV6-1	TRBJ2-7	CASLDSSYEQYF
TRBD2	TRBV27	TRBJ2-1	CAGANTGTSGIDPYNEQFF
TRBD2	TRBV28	TRBJ2-1	CASSPGTSGRADNEQFF
NA	TRBV6-1	TRBJ2-7	CASRSRETYEQYF